This T cell receptor (beta chain) comes out of a study of cytomegalovirus exposure and HLA in healthy donors. The study, taken as a whole, reports: Using a false discovery rate of 0.05, a later analysis showed that fewer than 20,000 TCR beta sequences were associated with HLA alleles. TCR beta sequences reportedly predicted most subjects' HLA-A and HLA-B alleles accurately. Many donors carried some public TCRs, although rarity characterized most TCR sequences. Certain indistinguishable V segments, among them TRBV6-2 and TRBV6-3, were excluded.

This CDR3 is built from 14 residues. Per the germline V gene, CDR1 is SGHTA and CDR2 is FQGTGA. With 5 bases removed from V and 5 bases from J, the gap between germline ends came to 15 bases. Of note for this clone: The antigen remains undetermined.

PCR employed 60 Vbeta and 13 Jbeta primers. Sequencing used immunoSEQ multiplex PCR; TCRdb keeps in-frame clones, though not all of them. In the table there are 95,000 to 150,000 clones, around two thirds of which are singletons. This receptor was obtained from a man aged 55 to 69 in good health and CMV-seropositive. Sequenced: PBMCs. This sequence joins TRBV7-3 and TRBJ2-5, with a weak D call TRBD2 (5 bases). CDR3 nucleotide sequence: TGTGCCAGCAGCCGAGGGAGTCCTGGGGAGACCCAGTACTTC. Amino acid sequence: CASSRGSPGETQYF. Variable domain in full (rest from reference TRBV7-3 and TRBJ2-5): GAGVSQTPSNKVTEKGKYVELRCDPISGHTALYWYRQSLGQGPEFLIYFQGTGAADDSGLPNDRFFAVRPEGSVSTLKIQRTERGDSAVYLCASSRGSPGETQYFGPGTRLLVL.